Following are 18 T cell receptor beta chains from one sample sequenced in a study of a mutant IDH1 vaccine in newly diagnosed glioma. The sample's time point: week 5, during vaccination. Mutant IDH1 20-mer peptide, at 300 ug, made up each vaccine dose, with topical imiquimod. The assay was immunoSEQ multiplex PCR, and TCRdb's table has in-frame clones only and misses some. The sample includes around 50,000 clones, roughly 78% of them seen just once. No antigen is known for these receptors. This specimen consisted of PBMCs, obtained from a glioma patient whose treatment included an IDH1 peptide vaccine. These receptors were taken from a man aged 50 to 59 with glioma.

DNA for the CDR3: TGTGCCAGCAGCATACTCGGTCGTGGGTTCGGGGGTGAAAAACTGTTTTTT. Amino acid sequence: CASSILGRGFGGEKLFF. The chain has TRBV11-2 and TRBJ1-4, with TRBD1 as a possible D gene (5 bases). The CDR3 is 17 amino acids. V was trimmed by 5 bases and J by 7 bases, leaving 23 bases between them. Germline CDR1 reads SGHAT; CDR2 reads FQNNGV.

The rearrangement joins TRBV27 to TRBJ2-7; weak D call: TRBD1 (6 bases). Germline assignment: CDR1 MNHEY and CDR2 SMNVEV (reference sequence). The CDR3 sequence is 13 residues long. The V end lost 0 bases, the J end lost 3 bases, and 6 bases lay between the germline ends. CDR3 bases: TGTGCCAGCAGTTTATCGGGACACTACGAGCAGTACTTC. Translation gives CASSLSGHYEQYF.

The CDR3 bases are TGTGCCAGTAGTAGAGGACAGGGGTACACTGAAGCTTTCTTT. It translates to CASSRGQGYTEAFF. The chain is built from TRBV19 and TRBJ1-1; 9 nucleotides match TRBD1. Germline V gene data show CDR1 as LNHDA and CDR2 as SQIVND (reference sequence). J gave up 3 bases and V 4 bases, and 3 bases lay outside the gene matches. The CDR3 spans 14 residues.

This rearrangement joins TRBV12-5 to TRBJ2-3; D may be TRBD2 (5 bases). From germline, CDR1 is LGHNT and CDR2 FRNRAP. V shed 6 bases and J shed 8 bases, with 12 bases lying between them. CDR3 length: 12 residues. The CDR3 nucleotides read TGTGCTAGTGGCCCCCAGGCGGGTACGCAGTATTTT. Its translation is CASGPQAGTQYF.

The rearrangement links TRBV7-9 to TRBJ1-1, with unresolved D. Trimming pared 5 bases from V and 2 bases from J, leaving 12 bases between. CDR1 and CDR2 (germline): SEHNR, FQNEAQ (reference sequence). This CDR3 region has 14 residues. DNA of the CDR3: TGTGCCAGCAGCCCCAGGACTGCCAACACTGAAGCTTTCTTT. Amino acids: CASSPRTANTEAFF.

V gene TRBV21-1 combines with J gene TRBJ1-5. TRBV21-1 is noted as a pseudogene. The CDR3 consists of 13 residues. Here the CDR3 DNA reads TGTGCCAGCAATAGCCTCCCCAATCAGCCCCAGCATTTT. Translating gives CASNSLPNQPQHF.

This clone was seen once. The chain couples TRBV10-1 to TRBJ2-1; TRBD2 aligns across 10 bases. CDR3 length: 15 amino acids. J lost 2 bases, V lost 3 bases, and 1 base had no gene match. Per germline, CDR1 WNHNN and CDR2 SYGVQD (reference sequence). The DNA of the CDR3 is TGCGCCAGCAGTGAAGCGGGGGGGCCCTACAATGAGCAGTTCTTC. This codes for CASSEAGGPYNEQFF.

This chain joins TRBV18 and TRBJ1-1, with D uncertain. V gave up 2 bases and J gave up 0 bases, with 13 bases separating them. CDR3 length: 16 amino acids. From germline, CDR1 is KGHSH and CDR2 LQKENI. The CDR3 reads CASSPKILPMNTEAFF. The CDR3, as DNA: TGTGCCAGCTCACCAAAGATACTTCCCATGAACACTGAAGCTTTCTTT. The full variable domain, in which reference TRBV18 and TRBJ1-1 provide the parts outside the CDR3, is NAGVMQNPRHLVRRRGQEARLRCSPMKGHSHVYWYRQLPEEGLKFMVYLQKENIIDESGMPKERFSAEFPKEGPSILRIQQVVRGDSAAYFCASSPKILPMNTEAFFGQGTRLTVV.

The rearrangement uses TRBV10-3 and TRBJ1-4; TRBD1 agrees at 8 bases. The V gene end was trimmed by 6 bases and the J gene end by 7 bases; junction bases not matched to a gene: 7. The CDR3 covers 14 residues. In germline, CDR1 is ENHRY, CDR2 SYGVKD. This CDR3 reads CAISFTGGGEKLFF. In DNA, the CDR3 is TGTGCCATCAGCTTTACAGGGGGAGGTGAAAAACTGTTTTTT.

This clone was counted once. The CDR3 coding sequence is TGTGCCAGCAGCTCGCCCCTTAGGATGAACACTGAAGCTTTCTTT. Its translation: CASSSPLRMNTEAFF. The rearrangement joins TRBV5-6 to TRBJ1-1, with D unresolved. Germline assignment: CDR1 SGHDT and CDR2 YYEEEE. The CDR3 covers 15 residues. V was trimmed by 3 bases and J by 0 bases, leaving 12 bases between them.

This clone was counted a few times. The CDR3 loop is CASSAGQAGRTEAFF. In nucleotides, the CDR3 is TGTGCCAGCTCCGCTGGACAGGCAGGTCGCACTGAAGCTTTCTTT. This chain connects TRBV18 to TRBJ1-1; 7 nucleotides agree with TRBD1. The V gene end was trimmed by 6 bases and the J gene end by 4 bases; junction bases not matched to a gene: 11. This CDR3 has 15 residues. Germline CDR1 is KGHSH and CDR2 is LQKENI.

V is TRBV10-3 and J is TRBJ2-1, with D unresolved. Germline-derived CDR1 and CDR2 are ENHRY and SYGVKD. The CDR3 sequence is 13 residues long. The V gene lost 5 bases and the J gene lost 6 bases, with 11 bases spanning the gap. The CDR3 here is CAISFGSSNEQFF. CDR3 in DNA: TGTGCCATCAGTTTTGGCAGCTCCAATGAGCAGTTCTTC.

This rearrangement joins TRBV7-6 to TRBJ2-2; 14 positions match TRBD2. The CDR3 covers 19 residues. The V gene end was trimmed by 0 bases and the J gene end by 3 bases; junction bases not matched to a gene: 6. Germline V gene lookup returns CDR1 SGHVS and CDR2 FNYEAQ. CDR3 nucleotides: TGTGCCAGCAGCTTAGCGACTAGCGGGGGGGCTTCCTACACCGGGGAGCTGTTTTTT. This translates into CASSLATSGGASYTGELFF. The full variable domain, with the rest looked up from reference TRBV7-6 and TRBJ2-2, is GAGVSQSPRYKVTKRGQDVALRCDPISGHVSLYWYRQALGQGPEFLTYFNYEAQQDKSGLPNDRFSAERPEGSISTLTIQRTEQRDSAMYRCASSLATSGGASYTGELFFGEGSRLTVL.

This clone was seen only once. The chain combines TRBV2 with TRBJ2-5; a possible D gene is TRBD1 (6 bases). V was pared by 5 bases and J by 6 bases, with 13 bases between. From germline, CDR1 is SNHLY and CDR2 FYNNEI. The length of the CDR3 is 13 residues. CDR3 DNA sequence: TGTGCCAGCAGTACAGGGAGTCGACAGACCCAGTACTTC. It is translated as CASSTGSRQTQYF.

This clone has only a few counts. The CDR3 nucleotides read TGCAGTGCCACCTCCGGAAACGGCTACACCTTC. It translates to CSATSGNGYTF. This chain joins TRBV20-1 and TRBJ1-2; D is uncertain. The germline gives CDR1 DFQATT, CDR2 SNEGSKA (reference sequence). The CDR3 is 11 amino acids. V shed 6 bases and J shed 8 bases, with 13 bases lying between them.

CDR3 coding DNA: TGTGCCAGCAGCCAAGTTAGAAGGGCGGGCACAGATACGCAGTATTTT. Amino acids: CASSQVRRAGTDTQYF. The V gene is TRBV14, the J gene TRBJ2-3; the D is unclear. Trimming cost V 1 base and J 1 base, with 12 bases left between them. This CDR3 spans 16 amino acids. Germline-derived CDR1 and CDR2 are SGHDN and FVKESK.

This sequence joins TRBV27 and TRBJ2-7; the match to TRBD1 covers 7 bases. Unmatched junction bases numbered 14, after V lost 5 bases and J lost 7 bases. Germline CDR1 MNHEY, CDR2 SMNVEV (reference sequence). The CDR3 covers 15 residues. CDR3 amino acids: CASSRDREIRTEQYF. CDR3 coding DNA: TGTGCCAGCAGTAGAGACAGGGAGATCCGTACGGAGCAGTACTTC.

This sequence joins TRBV25-1 and TRBJ1-5; 10 bases are shared with TRBD1. CDR1 MGHDK and CDR2 SYGVNS come from the germline V gene. V lost 5 bases to trimming and J lost 6 bases; unmatched junction nucleotides: 4. The CDR3 runs to 14 residues. The CDR3 region is CASSPRTGGQPQHF. Written as DNA, the CDR3 is TGTGCCAGCAGTCCCCGGACAGGGGGTCAGCCCCAGCATTTT.